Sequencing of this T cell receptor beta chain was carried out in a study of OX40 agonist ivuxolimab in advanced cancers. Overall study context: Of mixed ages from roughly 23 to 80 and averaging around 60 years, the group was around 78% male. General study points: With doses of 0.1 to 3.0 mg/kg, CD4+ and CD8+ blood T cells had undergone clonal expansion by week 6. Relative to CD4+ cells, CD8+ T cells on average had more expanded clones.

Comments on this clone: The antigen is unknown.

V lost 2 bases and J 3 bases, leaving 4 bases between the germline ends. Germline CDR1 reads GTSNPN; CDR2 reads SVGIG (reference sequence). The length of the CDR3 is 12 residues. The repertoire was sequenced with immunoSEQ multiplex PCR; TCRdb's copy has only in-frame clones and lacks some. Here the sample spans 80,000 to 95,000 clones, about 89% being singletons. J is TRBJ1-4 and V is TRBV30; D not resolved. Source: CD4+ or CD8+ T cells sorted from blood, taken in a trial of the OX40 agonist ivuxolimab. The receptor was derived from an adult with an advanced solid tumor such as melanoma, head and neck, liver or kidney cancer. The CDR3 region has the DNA TGTGCCTGGAGTAAGTCTAATGAAAAACTGTTTTTT. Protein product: CAWSKSNEKLFF.